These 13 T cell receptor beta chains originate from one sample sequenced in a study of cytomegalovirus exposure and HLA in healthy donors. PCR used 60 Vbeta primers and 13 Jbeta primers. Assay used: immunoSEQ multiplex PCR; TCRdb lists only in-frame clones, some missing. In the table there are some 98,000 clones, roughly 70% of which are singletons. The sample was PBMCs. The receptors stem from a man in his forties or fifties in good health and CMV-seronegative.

Here the CDR3 DNA reads TGCAGCGTGCGTGGGGGAGGGGACTACGAGCAGTACTTC. Translated, it gives CSVRGGGDYEQYF. The genes are TRBV29-1 and TRBJ2-5, with 7 bases that match TRBD2. Near its end, the DNA agrees better with TRBJ2-7, so the J call may be wrong. CDR1 SQVTM and CDR2 ANQGSEA come from the germline V gene. CDR3 length equals 13 residues.

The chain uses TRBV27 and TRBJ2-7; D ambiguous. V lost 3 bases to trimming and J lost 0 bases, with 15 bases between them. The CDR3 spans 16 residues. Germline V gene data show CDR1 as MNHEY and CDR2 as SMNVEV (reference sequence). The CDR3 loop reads CASSFSYGGVSYEQYF. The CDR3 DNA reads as TGTGCCAGCAGTTTCTCCTATGGTGGAGTCTCCTACGAGCAGTACTTC.

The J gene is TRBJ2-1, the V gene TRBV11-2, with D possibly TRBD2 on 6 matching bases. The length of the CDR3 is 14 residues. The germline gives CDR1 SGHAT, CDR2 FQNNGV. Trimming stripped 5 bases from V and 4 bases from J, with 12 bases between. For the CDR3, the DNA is TGTGCCAGCAGCCGGGACTTCTCATACAATGAGCAGTTCTTC. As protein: CASSRDFSYNEQFF.

The CDR3 here is CASGGQTNEQFF. The CDR3, as DNA: TGCGCCAGCGGGGGACAGACCAATGAGCAGTTCTTC. The chain has TRBV10-1 and TRBJ2-1; 7 bases match TRBD1. Per the germline V gene, CDR1 is WNHNN and CDR2 is SYGVQD (reference sequence). The CDR3 loop spans 12 amino acids. The J segment lost 6 bases and the V segment lost 8 bases, leaving 4 bases of the junction unmatched.

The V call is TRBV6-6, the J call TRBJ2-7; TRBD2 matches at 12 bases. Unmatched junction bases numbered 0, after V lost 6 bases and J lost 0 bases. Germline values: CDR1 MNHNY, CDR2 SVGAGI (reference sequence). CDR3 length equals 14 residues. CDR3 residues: CASRTSGGSYEQYF. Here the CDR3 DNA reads TGTGCCAGCAGGACTAGCGGGGGCTCCTACGAGCAGTACTTC.

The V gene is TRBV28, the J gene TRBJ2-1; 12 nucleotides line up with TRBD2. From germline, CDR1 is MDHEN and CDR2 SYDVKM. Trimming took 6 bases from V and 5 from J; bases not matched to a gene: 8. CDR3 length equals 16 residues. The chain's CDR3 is CASSLTRTSGNNEQFF. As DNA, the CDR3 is TGTGCCAGCAGCTTAACTCGGACTAGCGGGAACAATGAGCAGTTCTTC.

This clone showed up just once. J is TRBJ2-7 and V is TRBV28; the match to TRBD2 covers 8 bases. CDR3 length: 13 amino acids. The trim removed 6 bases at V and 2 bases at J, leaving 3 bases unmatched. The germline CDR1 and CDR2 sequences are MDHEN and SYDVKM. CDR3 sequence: CASSTSGPYEQYF. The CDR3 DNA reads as TGTGCCAGCAGCACTAGCGGTCCCTACGAGCAGTACTTC.

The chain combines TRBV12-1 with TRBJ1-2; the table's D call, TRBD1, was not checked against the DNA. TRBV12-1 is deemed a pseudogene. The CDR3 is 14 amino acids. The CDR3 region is CASNQGQGGYGYTF. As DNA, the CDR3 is TGTGCCAGCAACCAAGGACAGGGAGGTTATGGCTACACCTTC.

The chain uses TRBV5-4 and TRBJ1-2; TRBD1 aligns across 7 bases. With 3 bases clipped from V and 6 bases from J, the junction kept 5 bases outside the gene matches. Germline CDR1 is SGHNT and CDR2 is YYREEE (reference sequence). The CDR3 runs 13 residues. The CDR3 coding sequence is TGTGCCAGCAGCTCAGAGACAGGGCATGGCTACACCTTC. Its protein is CASSSETGHGYTF.

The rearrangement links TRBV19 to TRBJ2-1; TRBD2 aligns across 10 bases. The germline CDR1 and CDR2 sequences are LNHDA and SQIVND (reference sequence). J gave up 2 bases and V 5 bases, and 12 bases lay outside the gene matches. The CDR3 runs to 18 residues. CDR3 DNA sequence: TGTGCCAGTAGTGGCATAGCGGGAGGACCGTTACCCTACAATGAGCAGTTCTTC. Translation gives CASSGIAGGPLPYNEQFF.

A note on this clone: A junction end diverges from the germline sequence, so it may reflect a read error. The CDR3 coding sequence is TGTGCCAGCAGCATCGTGGGGCAGGGAAATGAAACACTGTTTTTT. This gives the protein CASSIVGQGNETLFF. This rearrangement joins TRBV5-6 to TRBJ1-4, with D perhaps matching TRBD1 (5 bases). CDR3 length: 15 amino acids. CDR1 is SGHDT, CDR2 YYEEEE, per germline.

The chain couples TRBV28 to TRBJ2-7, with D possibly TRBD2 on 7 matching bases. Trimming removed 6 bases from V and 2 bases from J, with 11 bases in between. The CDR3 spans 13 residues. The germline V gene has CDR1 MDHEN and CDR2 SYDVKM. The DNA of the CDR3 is TGTGCCAGCAGGGGGGGGGCCACCTACGAGCAGTACTTC. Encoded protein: CASRGGATYEQYF.

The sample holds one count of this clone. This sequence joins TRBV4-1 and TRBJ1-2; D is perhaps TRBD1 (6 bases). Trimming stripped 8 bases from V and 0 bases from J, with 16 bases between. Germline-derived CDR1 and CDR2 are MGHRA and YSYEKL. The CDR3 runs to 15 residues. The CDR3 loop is CASLMGTLTNYGYTF. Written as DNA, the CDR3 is TGCGCCAGCCTAATGGGGACATTAACTAACTATGGCTACACCTTC.